This entry concerns a single T cell receptor (beta chain). Assay used: immunoSEQ multiplex PCR; TCRdb lists only in-frame clones, some missing. The data contain 60,000 to 70,000 clones, 88% of them singletons. The sample originates from a study of blood T cell repertoires in COVID-19. Study background: There were acute and convalescent COVID-19 samples, and they came from the United States, Italy and Spain.

The CDR3 sequence is 14 residues long. Specimen: peripheral blood. The chain carries TRBV21-1 and TRBJ1-2. TRBV21-1 is an annotated pseudogene. This TCR came from a woman aged 55-69 years with COVID-19, enrolled during active disease. The CDR3 loop is CASSKEAGGYGYTF. The CDR3, as DNA: TGTGCCAGCAGCAAAGAAGCCGGGGGGTATGGCTACACCTTC.